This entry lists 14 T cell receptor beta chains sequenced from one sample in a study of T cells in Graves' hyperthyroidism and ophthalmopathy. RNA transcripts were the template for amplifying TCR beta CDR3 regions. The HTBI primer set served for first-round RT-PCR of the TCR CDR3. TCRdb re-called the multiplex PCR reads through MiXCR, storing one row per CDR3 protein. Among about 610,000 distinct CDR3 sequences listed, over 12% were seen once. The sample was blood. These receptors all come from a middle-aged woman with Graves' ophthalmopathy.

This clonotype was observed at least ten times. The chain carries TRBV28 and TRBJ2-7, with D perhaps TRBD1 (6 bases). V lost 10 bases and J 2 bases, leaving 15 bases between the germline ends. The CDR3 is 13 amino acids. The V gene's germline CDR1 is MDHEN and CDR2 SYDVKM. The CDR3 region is CATQGRITYEQYF. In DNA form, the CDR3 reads TGTGCCACTCAGGGGCGCATTACCTACGAGCAGTACTTC.

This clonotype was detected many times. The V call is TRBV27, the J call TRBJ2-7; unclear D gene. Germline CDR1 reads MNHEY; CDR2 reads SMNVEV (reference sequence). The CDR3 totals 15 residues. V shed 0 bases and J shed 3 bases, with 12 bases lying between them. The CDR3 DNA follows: TGTGCCAGCAGTTTATCTCGGTTCACCGACTACGAGCAGTACTTC. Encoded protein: CASSLSRFTDYEQYF.

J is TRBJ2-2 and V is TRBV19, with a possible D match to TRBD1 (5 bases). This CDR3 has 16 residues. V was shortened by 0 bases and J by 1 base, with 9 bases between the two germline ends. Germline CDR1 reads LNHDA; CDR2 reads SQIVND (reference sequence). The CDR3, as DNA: TGTGCCAGTAGTATAGACCTACAGGTGAACACCGGGGAGCTGTTTTTT. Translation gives CASSIDLQVNTGELFF.

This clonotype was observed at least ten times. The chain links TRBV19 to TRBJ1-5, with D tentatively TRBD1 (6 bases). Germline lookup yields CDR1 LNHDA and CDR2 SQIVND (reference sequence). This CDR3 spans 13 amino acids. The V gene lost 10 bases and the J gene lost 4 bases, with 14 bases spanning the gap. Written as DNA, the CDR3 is TGTGCCATCGGGAGCGACAGGAATCAGCCCCAGCATTTT. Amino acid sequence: CAIGSDRNQPQHF.

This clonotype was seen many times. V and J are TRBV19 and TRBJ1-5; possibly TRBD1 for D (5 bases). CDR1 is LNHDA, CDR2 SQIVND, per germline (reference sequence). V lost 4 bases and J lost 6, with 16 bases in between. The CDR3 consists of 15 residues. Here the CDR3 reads CASSKGRQIIQPQHF. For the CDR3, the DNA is TGTGCCAGTAGTAAGGGGCGACAGATCATTCAGCCCCAGCATTTT.

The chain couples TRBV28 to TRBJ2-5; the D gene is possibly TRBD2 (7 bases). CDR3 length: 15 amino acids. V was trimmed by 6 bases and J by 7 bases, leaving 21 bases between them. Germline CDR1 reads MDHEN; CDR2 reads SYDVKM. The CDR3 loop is CASSPLGGAAATQYF. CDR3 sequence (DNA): TGTGCCAGCAGCCCCTTAGGGGGGGCAGCGGCGACCCAGTACTTC.

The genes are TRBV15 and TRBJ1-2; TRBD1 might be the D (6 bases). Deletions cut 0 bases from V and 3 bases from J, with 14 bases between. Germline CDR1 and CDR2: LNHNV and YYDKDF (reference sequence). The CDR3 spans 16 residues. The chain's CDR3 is CATSRDAGDTYYGYTF. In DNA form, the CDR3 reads TGTGCCACCAGCAGAGATGCGGGGGACACCTACTATGGCTACACCTTC.

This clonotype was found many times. CDR3 in amino acids: CASSFYTGDQPQHF. The CDR3 nucleotides are TGTGCCAGCAGTTTCTATACGGGGGATCAGCCCCAGCATTTT. The chain couples TRBV28 to TRBJ1-5, with D perhaps TRBD1 (5 bases). The V gene's germline CDR1 is MDHEN and CDR2 SYDVKM. V was trimmed by 3 bases and J by 5 bases, leaving 11 bases between them. The length of the CDR3 is 14 residues.

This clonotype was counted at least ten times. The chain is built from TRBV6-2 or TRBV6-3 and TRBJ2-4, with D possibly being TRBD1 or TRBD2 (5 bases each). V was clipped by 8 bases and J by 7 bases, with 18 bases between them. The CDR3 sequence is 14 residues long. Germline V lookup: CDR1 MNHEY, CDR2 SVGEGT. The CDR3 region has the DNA TGTGCCAGCGCAGTTTCGGACGGGACCAACATTCAGTACTTC. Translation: CASAVSDGTNIQYF.

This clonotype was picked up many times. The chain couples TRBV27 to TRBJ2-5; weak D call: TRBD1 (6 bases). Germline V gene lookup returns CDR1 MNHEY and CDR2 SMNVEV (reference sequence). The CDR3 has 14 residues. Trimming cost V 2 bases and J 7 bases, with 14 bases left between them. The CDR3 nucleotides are TGTGCCAGCAGTTTAAGACAGGCCAAGGGGACCCAGTACTTC. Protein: CASSLRQAKGTQYF.

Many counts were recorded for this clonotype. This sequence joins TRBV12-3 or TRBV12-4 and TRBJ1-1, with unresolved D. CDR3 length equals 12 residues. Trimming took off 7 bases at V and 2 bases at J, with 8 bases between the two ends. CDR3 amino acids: CASTIHNTEAFF. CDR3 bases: TGTGCCAGCACCATTCATAACACTGAAGCTTTCTTT.

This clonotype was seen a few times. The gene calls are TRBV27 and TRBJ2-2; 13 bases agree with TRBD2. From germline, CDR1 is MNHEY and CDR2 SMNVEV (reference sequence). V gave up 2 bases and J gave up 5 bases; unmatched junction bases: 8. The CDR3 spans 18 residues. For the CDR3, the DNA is TGTGCCAGCAGTTTAAGGGCGGGACTAGCGGGACGTACCGGGGAGCTGTTTTTT. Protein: CASSLRAGLAGRTGELFF.

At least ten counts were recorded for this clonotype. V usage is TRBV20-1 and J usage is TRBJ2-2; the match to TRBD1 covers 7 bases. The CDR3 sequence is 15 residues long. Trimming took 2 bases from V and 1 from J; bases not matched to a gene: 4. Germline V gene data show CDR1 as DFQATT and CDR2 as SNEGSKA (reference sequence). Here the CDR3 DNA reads TGCAGTGCTAGACAGACAGGGAGGAACACCGGGGAGCTGTTTTTT. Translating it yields CSARQTGRNTGELFF.

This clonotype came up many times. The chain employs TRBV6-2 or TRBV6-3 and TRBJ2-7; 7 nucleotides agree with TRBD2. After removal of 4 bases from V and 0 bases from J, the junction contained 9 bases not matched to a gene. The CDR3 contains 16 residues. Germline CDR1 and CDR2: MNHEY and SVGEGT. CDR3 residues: CASSSSGTILSYEQYF. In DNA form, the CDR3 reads TGTGCCAGCAGTTCTTCCGGGACTATCCTCTCCTACGAGCAGTACTTC.